The rows below give T cell receptor beta chains drawn from one sample of a study of cytomegalovirus exposure and HLA in healthy donors. Measured with immunoSEQ multiplex PCR; TCRdb has only the in-frame clones, and not every one. The sample has about 110,000 clones, over 75% seen once. The sequenced sample consisted of PBMCs. Receptor source: a woman in her 30s in good health and CMV-seropositive. Each CDR3 is given without its conserved first and last residue. The order of the fields is V gene, J gene, CDR3 protein.

TRBV5-1,TRBJ1-1,ASRDRSRGNTEAF
TRBV11-2,TRBJ1-2,ASSLDPGPYGYT
TRBV7-2,TRBJ2-1,ASSLDGGAINEQF
TRBV6-5,TRBJ2-3,ASSLGTGSDTQY
TRBV2,TRBJ2-5,ASSTQGQETQY
TRBV28,TRBJ2-2,ASSLRRSSGATGELF
TRBV7-9,TRBJ2-2,ASSLAASGNTGELF
TRBV6-6,TRBJ1-5,ASSLGQAHQPQH
TRBV30,TRBJ2-2,AGRRGGRTGELF
TRBV5-1,TRBJ1-1,ASSLTVMNTEAF
TRBV28,TRBJ2-2,ASSFQGQNTGELF
TRBV5-6,TRBJ2-7,ASSSGTNYEQY
TRBV5-1,TRBJ2-3,ASRLNSDTQY
TRBV5-1,TRBJ2-5,ASSLGAGYQETQY
TRBV6-6,TRBJ2-7,ASRPGTTSYEQY
TRBV19,TRBJ1-2,ASKNRTGRYGYT
TRBV4-3,TRBJ2-6,ASSQDTGYSSGANVLT
TRBV6-6,TRBJ2-1,ASSSGLAGYNEQF
TRBV18,TRBJ2-3,ASSARDRGIDTQY
TRBV6-5,TRBJ2-7,ASSYALSGGEYEQY
TRBV28,TRBJ2-1,ASSSSRGQSYNEQF
TRBV7-9,TRBJ1-4,ATTYLNEKLF
TRBV11-2,TRBJ2-7,AVSTSGSYEQY